This is a list of T cell receptor beta chains from one sample in a study of OX40 agonist ivuxolimab in advanced cancers. Libraries were prepared by immunoSEQ multiplex PCR; TCRdb keeps only in-frame clonotypes and omits some of them. Of some 72,000 clones detected, just under 95% appear once; the ten largest clones hold 8% to 13%. Specimen: CD4+ or CD8+ T cells sorted from blood, collected in a trial of the OX40 agonist ivuxolimab. These receptors were obtained from an adult with an advanced solid tumor such as melanoma, head and neck, liver or kidney cancer. Each CDR3 is given with its conserved first and last residue. D genes are given only for firm matches. Size is omitted from some rows. Given values are once, few, many or a class for expanded clones.

CDR3 length: 13; J gene: TRBJ2-1; clone size: -; D gene: -; V gene: TRBV5-4; CDR3 DNA: TGTGCCAGCAGCTTGGAGACCTACAATGAGCAGTTCTTC; CDR3 protein: CASSLETYNEQFF
CDR3 length: 13; J gene: TRBJ1-6; clone size: -; D gene: -; V gene: TRBV27; CDR3 DNA: TGTGCCAGCAGTCTAAAGGTCCAATCACCCCTCCACTTT; CDR3 protein: CASSLKVQSPLHF
CDR3 length: 15; J gene: TRBJ2-1; clone size: -; D gene: TRBD1; V gene: TRBV4-1; CDR3 DNA: TGCGCCAGCAGCACACCCGGGACAGTTAACAATGAGCAGTTCTTC; CDR3 protein: CASSTPGTVNNEQFF
CDR3 length: 14; J gene: TRBJ2-2; clone size: -; D gene: TRBD2; V gene: TRBV7-9; CDR3 DNA: TGTGCCAGCAGCGACCCCGGGGGGACCGGGGAGCTGTTTTTT; CDR3 protein: CASSDPGGTGELFF
CDR3 length: 16; J gene: TRBJ1-5; clone size: once; D gene: -; V gene: TRBV30; CDR3 DNA: TGTGCCTGGAGTGTCCCCTCTTGGGGCCTTAATCAGCCCCAGCATTTT; CDR3 protein: CAWSVPSWGLNQPQHF
CDR3 length: 15; J gene: TRBJ1-2; clone size: once; D gene: -; V gene: TRBV11-2; CDR3 DNA: TGTGCCAGCAGGGTGGGCCCCTACGGACACTATGGCTACACCTTC; CDR3 protein: CASRVGPYGHYGYTF
CDR3 length: 14; J gene: TRBJ1-4; clone size: -; D gene: TRBD1; V gene: TRBV7-6; CDR3 DNA: TGTGCCAGCAGCCTTGCAGGGGGCATTGAAAAACTGTTTTTT; CDR3 protein: CASSLAGGIEKLFF
CDR3 length: 14; J gene: TRBJ2-7; clone size: -; D gene: TRBD1; V gene: TRBV27; CDR3 DNA: TGTGCCAGCAGCGGGACAGGGGGCTTATACGAGCAGTACTTC; CDR3 protein: CASSGTGGLYEQYF
CDR3 length: 11; J gene: TRBJ1-2; clone size: -; D gene: -; V gene: TRBV5-4; CDR3 DNA: TGTGCCAGCACCGAGGGTTATGGCTACACCTTC; CDR3 protein: CASTEGYGYTF
CDR3 length: 18; J gene: TRBJ2-2; clone size: -; D gene: TRBD2; V gene: TRBV9; CDR3 DNA: TGTGCCAGCAGCGTACCCCTAGCGGGGGGCCGGAACACCGGGGAGCTGTTTTTT; CDR3 protein: CASSVPLAGGRNTGELFF
CDR3 length: 15; J gene: TRBJ1-5; clone size: -; D gene: -; V gene: TRBV21-1; CDR3 DNA: TGTGCCAGCAGCAAAGACAGGGAGGGCAATCAGCCCCAGCATTTT; CDR3 protein: CASSKDREGNQPQHF
CDR3 length: 16; J gene: TRBJ1-1; clone size: once; D gene: TRBD1; V gene: TRBV11-2; CDR3 DNA: TGTGCCAGCAGCTTGGTCACAGGGGCCCCGGGGACTGAAGCTTTCTTT; CDR3 protein: CASSLVTGAPGTEAFF
CDR3 length: 14; J gene: TRBJ2-7; clone size: -; D gene: -; V gene: TRBV5-6; CDR3 DNA: TGTGCCAGCAGCTTGGGCGGGGCCGCCTACGAGCAGTACTTC; CDR3 protein: CASSLGGAAYEQYF
CDR3 length: 13; J gene: TRBJ2-1; clone size: -; D gene: -; V gene: TRBV9; CDR3 DNA: TGTGCCAGCAGTGCCTTCGGGGTTAATGAGCAGTTCTTC; CDR3 protein: CASSAFGVNEQFF
CDR3 length: 15; J gene: TRBJ1-1; clone size: few; D gene: -; V gene: TRBV21-1; CDR3 DNA: TGTGCCAGCAGCAAAGCGGACAGGGCCCACACTGAAGCTTTCTTT; CDR3 protein: CASSKADRAHTEAFF
CDR3 length: 13; J gene: TRBJ1-1; clone size: -; D gene: -; V gene: TRBV6-5; CDR3 DNA: TGTGCCAGCAGTCCTCAGGGATGCACTGAAGCTTTCTTT; CDR3 protein: CASSPQGCTEAFF
CDR3 length: 12; J gene: TRBJ2-7; clone size: -; D gene: -; V gene: TRBV10-3; CDR3 DNA: TGTGCCATCAGTGAGCCGACCTACGAGCAGTACTTC; CDR3 protein: CAISEPTYEQYF
CDR3 length: 14; J gene: TRBJ2-1; clone size: -; D gene: -; V gene: TRBV5-1; CDR3 DNA: TGCGCCAGCAGCCACACCGACAGGTCTAACGAGCAGTTCTTC; CDR3 protein: CASSHTDRSNEQFF
CDR3 length: 15; J gene: TRBJ2-7; clone size: -; D gene: -; V gene: TRBV13; CDR3 DNA: TGTGCCAGCAGCTTAGGAGCCTCCAGCTCCTACGAGCAGTACTTC; CDR3 protein: CASSLGASSSYEQYF
CDR3 length: 13; J gene: TRBJ1-2; clone size: -; D gene: -; V gene: TRBV27; CDR3 DNA: TGTGCCAGCAGTTCGGGAGGGATTGATGGCTACACCTTC; CDR3 protein: CASSSGGIDGYTF
CDR3 length: 15; J gene: TRBJ2-7; clone size: -; D gene: TRBD1; V gene: TRBV5-4; CDR3 DNA: TGTGCCAGCAGCCCATTAGGGACAGGCTCCTACGAGCAGTACTTC; CDR3 protein: CASSPLGTGSYEQYF
CDR3 length: 13; J gene: TRBJ2-7; clone size: once; D gene: -; V gene: TRBV7-9; CDR3 DNA: TGTGCCAGCAGCTCCCAGCCTTTCTACGAGCAGTACTTC; CDR3 protein: CASSSQPFYEQYF
CDR3 length: 15; J gene: TRBJ2-5; clone size: -; D gene: TRBD1; V gene: TRBV7-2; CDR3 DNA: TGTGCCAGCAGCTTACCACAGGGGGTAGGAGAGACCCAGTACTTC; CDR3 protein: CASSLPQGVGETQYF
CDR3 length: 16; J gene: TRBJ2-7; clone size: once; D gene: TRBD2; V gene: TRBV5-8; CDR3 DNA: TGTGCCAGCAGCCCTCCCGGGGGGGGTTCGGGCTACGAGCAGTACTTC; CDR3 protein: CASSPPGGGSGYEQYF
CDR3 length: 15; J gene: TRBJ1-5; clone size: once; D gene: -; V gene: TRBV6-5; CDR3 DNA: TGTGCCAGCAGTTACCTCGGGGGCAGCAATCAGCCCCAGCATTTT; CDR3 protein: CASSYLGGSNQPQHF
CDR3 length: 14; J gene: TRBJ2-7; clone size: -; D gene: -; V gene: TRBV4-1; CDR3 DNA: TGCGCCAGCAGCCATTGGTTCCCCTCTTACGAGCAGTACTTC; CDR3 protein: CASSHWFPSYEQYF
CDR3 length: 14; J gene: TRBJ1-3; clone size: -; D gene: -; V gene: TRBV12-5; CDR3 DNA: TGTGCTAGTGGCCCCACTGGGGGCGGAAACACCATATATTTT; CDR3 protein: CASGPTGGGNTIYF
CDR3 length: 15; J gene: TRBJ2-7; clone size: -; D gene: TRBD2; V gene: TRBV4-1; CDR3 DNA: TGCGCCAGCAGCCAAGTGAATGCGTGGGAGGGCGAGCAGTACTTC; CDR3 protein: CASSQVNAWEGEQYF